This entry lists 9 T cell receptor beta chains sequenced from one sample in a study of T cells after yellow fever vaccination. TCRdb fed the 5' RACE reads into MiXCR, producing one record per CDR3 protein. The sample contains about 85,000 distinct CDR3 sequences, roughly 14% of which appear only once. The source was CD8+ T cells not binding an NS4B(214-222) dextramer, sorted from PBMCs, collected roughly 20 days after the first yellow fever vaccination. All receptors come from a man between 18 and 29 years old who received the YFV17D yellow fever vaccine.

V usage is TRBV9 and J usage is TRBJ1-3; 12 positions agree with TRBD1. The germline V gene has CDR1 SGDLS and CDR2 YYNGEE. The CDR3 extends over 15 amino acids. The J segment lost 5 bases and the V segment lost 2 bases, leaving 2 bases of the junction unmatched. CDR3 DNA: TGTGCCAGCAGCGTCGGGGACAGGGGGCGAAACACCATATATTTT. As protein: CASSVGDRGRNTIYF.

This clonotype was seen a few times. The genes are TRBV27 and TRBJ2-1; 7 bases line up with TRBD1. This CDR3 spans 14 amino acids. J was trimmed by 4 bases and V by 7 bases; bases with no gene match: 7. The germline V gene has CDR1 MNHEY and CDR2 SMNVEV (reference sequence). In DNA form, the CDR3 reads TGTGCCAGCACCACAGGGGATCTTTACAATGAGCAGTTCTTC. Translating gives CASTTGDLYNEQFF.

This clonotype was seen a few times. The chain is built from TRBV7-8 and TRBJ1-1; 8 bases match TRBD1. J gave up 1 base and V 1 base, and 2 bases lay outside the gene matches. The V gene's germline CDR1 is SGHVS and CDR2 FQNEAQ. The CDR3 has 15 residues. The CDR3, as DNA: TGTGCCAGCAGCTTAGGAGACAGGGGGAACACTGAAGCTTTCTTT. Its translation is CASSLGDRGNTEAFF.

This clonotype was counted a few times. The chain combines TRBV11-2 with TRBJ2-7; unclear D gene. Trimming stripped 1 base from V and 4 bases from J, with 14 bases between. Germline CDR1 and CDR2: SGHAT and FQNNGV. This CDR3 contains 15 residues. For the CDR3, the DNA is TGTGCCAGCAGCTTAGCGGCCGGTTACCTATACGAGCAGTACTTC. Translated, it gives CASSLAAGYLYEQYF.

This clonotype has just a few counts. The chain carries TRBV7-9 and TRBJ2-2; TRBD1 matches at 8 bases. This CDR3 comprises 15 residues. The germline gives CDR1 SEHNR, CDR2 FQNEAQ (reference sequence). The V gene end was trimmed by 5 bases and the J gene end by 5 bases; junction bases not matched to a gene: 7. The CDR3 region is CASSQTGARTGELFF. As DNA, the CDR3 is TGTGCCAGCAGCCAGACAGGGGCGAGGACCGGGGAGCTGTTTTTT.

Many counts were recorded for this clonotype. The rearrangement joins TRBV4-3 to TRBJ2-7, with D unresolved. Trimming cost V 2 bases and J 2 bases, with 13 bases left between them. Germline V lookup: CDR1 LGHNA, CDR2 YSLEER. The CDR3 sequence is 15 residues long. CDR3 in amino acids: CASSQTTAPTYEQYF. The CDR3 DNA reads TGCGCCAGCAGCCAAACAACGGCTCCAACCTACGAGCAGTACTTC.

This clonotype was picked up a small number of times. The chain is built from TRBV20-1 and TRBJ1-1; D gene uncertain. There are 12 residues in the CDR3. Trimming took 5 bases from V and 5 from J, leaving 12 bases between them. Germline V gene sequence: CDR1 DFQATT, CDR2 SNEGSKA (reference sequence). This chain's CDR3 is CSAPFSLTEAFF. The CDR3 bases are TGCAGTGCTCCCTTTTCCCTTACTGAAGCTTTCTTT.

This clonotype was found a few times. This sequence joins TRBV4-3 and TRBJ2-2; 7 nucleotides align to TRBD1. Germline V gives CDR1 LGHNA, CDR2 YSLEER. The junction had 9 bases not matched to a gene; V was cut back by 1 base and J by 4 bases. The length of the CDR3 is 17 residues. The CDR3, as DNA: TGCGCCAGCAGCCAAGTGTATGGGGACAGTAGCACCGGGGAGCTGTTTTTT. Its translation: CASSQVYGDSSTGELFF.

In its sample, this clonotype was seen a few times. The rearrangement uses TRBV12-3 or TRBV12-4 and TRBJ2-6, with D hard to call. This CDR3 spans 15 amino acids. V lost 5 bases, J lost 4 bases, and 12 bases lay in between. CDR3 sequence (DNA): TGTGCCAGCAGTGCCCAAGGTTCGGGGGCCAACGTCCTGACTTTC. Its protein is CASSAQGSGANVLTF.